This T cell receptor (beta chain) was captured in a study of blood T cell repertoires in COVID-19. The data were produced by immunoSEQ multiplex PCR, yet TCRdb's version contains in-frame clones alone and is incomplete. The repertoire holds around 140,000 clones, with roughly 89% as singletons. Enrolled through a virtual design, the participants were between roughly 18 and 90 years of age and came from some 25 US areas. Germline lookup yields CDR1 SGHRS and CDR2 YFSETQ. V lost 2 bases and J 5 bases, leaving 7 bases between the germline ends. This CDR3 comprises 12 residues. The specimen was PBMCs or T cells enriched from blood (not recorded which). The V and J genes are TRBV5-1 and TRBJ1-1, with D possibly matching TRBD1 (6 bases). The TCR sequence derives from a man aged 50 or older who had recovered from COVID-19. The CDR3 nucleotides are TGCGCCAGCAGCTTTACAGGGACTGAAGCTTTCTTT. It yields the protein CASSFTGTEAFF.